This T cell receptor (beta chain) was captured by sequencing in a study of T cell changes during pregnancy in multiple sclerosis. Profiling relied on immunoSEQ multiplex PCR, and the TCRdb table lists in-frame clones only, not all of them. Here the sample spans under 65,000 clones, 92% being singletons. The TCR was taken from a female donor with multiple sclerosis, enrolled in a pregnancy study. Sequences were derived from peripheral blood, sampled in the second trimester of pregnancy.

CDR3 sequence reads: CASSSGISTDTQYF. DNA of the CDR3: TGTGCCTCCTCCAGCGGGATTAGCACAGATACGCAGTATTTT. The rearrangement links TRBV30 to TRBJ2-3; 7 positions agree with TRBD2. Germline CDR1 GTSNPN, CDR2 SVGIG (reference sequence). V trimming: 7 bases; J trimming: 0 bases; junction bases outside the gene matches: 7. The length of the CDR3 is 14 residues.